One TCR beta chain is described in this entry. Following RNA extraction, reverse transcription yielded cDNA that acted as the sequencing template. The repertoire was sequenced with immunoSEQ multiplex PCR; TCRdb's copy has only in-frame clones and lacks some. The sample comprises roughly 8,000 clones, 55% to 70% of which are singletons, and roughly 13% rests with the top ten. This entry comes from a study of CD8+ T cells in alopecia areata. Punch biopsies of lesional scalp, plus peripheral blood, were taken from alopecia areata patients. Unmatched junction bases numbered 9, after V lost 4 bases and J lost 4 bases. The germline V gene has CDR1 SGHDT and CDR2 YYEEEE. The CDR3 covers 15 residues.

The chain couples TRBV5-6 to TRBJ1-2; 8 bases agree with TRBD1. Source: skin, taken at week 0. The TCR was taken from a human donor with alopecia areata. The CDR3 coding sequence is TGTGCCAGCAGCGGAACTAGACAGGGGTCCTATGGCTACACCTTC. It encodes CASSGTRQGSYGYTF.